Included here is one TCR beta chain sequence, with context. A few counts support this clone. This receptor's antigen is unknown. No base qualities exist here, and no much larger clone lies one base off it. These data belong to a study of blood T cell repertoires in COVID-19 (dated by TCRdb to 2018 to 2020). Notes on the research overall: Samples covering the acute and convalescent phases of COVID-19 were provided by collaborators in the United States, Italy and Spain. The prospective study material was composed of cDNA or gDNA derived from T cells, B-cell-depleted T cells, or PBMCs. Deeply sampled blood TCRbeta repertoires from subjects exposed to, actively infected with, or recovered from COVID-19 were included in the dataset. A freely available public database, intended as a resource for researchers studying the immune response to SARS-CoV-2, is where the repertoires were released. The samples were drawn from the first 160 participants of the ongoing ImmuneRACE study and from 1,254 subjects provided by 6 global collaborators. Sample metadata almost always included a de-identified subject ID, COVID-19 status, age in years and sex. Where available, HLA class I and class II types were taken from metadata supplied by the sample provider and were not determined by assay-based typing. Results the study describes overall, beyond this receptor: How much clinical and demographic metadata was included differed by source and by participant, and the metadata was provided uncurated.

Participants in the prospective study were enrolled through a virtual design, were aged about 18 to 100 years, and lived in roughly 25 United States geographic areas. In the prospective study, participants were assigned to cohorts based on the clinical history participants reported in a screening survey and a study questionnaire. For ImmuneRACE Cohort 3, a participant was defined as recovered based on two consecutive negative NP/OP PCR tests, clearance by a healthcare professional, or resolution of symptoms. In the prospective study, whole blood, serum and a nasopharyngeal or oropharyngeal swab were collected from each participant by mobile phlebotomists. Additional blood draws and questionnaires over an approximately two-month period could optionally be provided by prospective study participants. Before DNA extraction, prospective study blood samples were shipped either frozen or at room temperature.

TCRbeta CDR3 regions were amplified from genomic DNA by means of the immunoSEQ Assay, a bias-controlled multiplex PCR. The authors' analysis ran thus. The number of nucleated cells in each sample was estimated from the amplification of reference gene primers within the assay. Sequence reads were collapsed and filtered to measure the absolute abundance of every unique TCRbeta CDR3 rearrangement. For each sample, productive Simpson clonality was calculated by taking the square root of Simpson's diversity index across productive rearrangements. TCRdb took this table from immuneACCESS and kept in-frame rearrangements with V and J called. Such tables lack part of the clones; where checked against another copy, unresolved V genes explain under half of the gap, and the rest is unexplained. From that table come the V and J calls and clone size; the DNA was used to work out D and trimming. A total of fewer than 400,000 clones appear in this sample, around 90% of them only once. Clones ranked in the top ten supply approximately 17% of the sample.

The sequencing sample was made of PBMCs or T cells enriched from blood (not recorded which). The receptor was derived from a woman aged 30 to 39 who had recovered from COVID-19.

The base sequence is TGTGCCAGCAGCTTAGCGACAACCTACGAGCAGTACTTC. Its protein is CASSLATTYEQYF. This chain is built from TRBV11-3 and TRBJ2-7, with no reliable assignment of the D segment. From a lookup of the germline V gene, CDR1 and CDR2 are SGHNT and YENEEA. Taken from cysteine to phenylalanine, the CDR3 has 13 residues. CDR3 DNA is the only sequence kept; it has 39 bases, read in frame from the first base. Relative to germline, V is 1 base shorter and J is 2 bases shorter, with 6 bases between their ends. Supplemented by the reference TRBV11-3 and TRBJ2-7 proteins around the CDR3, the complete variable domain is EAGVVQSPRYKIIEKKQPVAFWCNPISGHNTLYWYLQNLGQGPELLIRYENEEAVDDSQLPKDRFSAERLKGVDSTLKIQPAELGDSAVYLCASSLATTYEQYFGPGTRLTVT.